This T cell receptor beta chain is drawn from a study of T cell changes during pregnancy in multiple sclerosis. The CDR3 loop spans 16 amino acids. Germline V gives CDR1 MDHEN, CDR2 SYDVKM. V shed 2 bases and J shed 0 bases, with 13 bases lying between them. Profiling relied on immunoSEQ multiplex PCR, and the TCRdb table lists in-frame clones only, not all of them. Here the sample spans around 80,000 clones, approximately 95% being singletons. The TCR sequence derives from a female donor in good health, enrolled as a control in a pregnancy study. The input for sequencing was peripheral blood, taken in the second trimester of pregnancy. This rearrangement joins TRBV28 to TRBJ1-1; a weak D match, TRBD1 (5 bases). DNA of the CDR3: TGTGCCAGCAGTTTAGATCCACGGGGGGTGAACACTGAAGCTTTCTTT. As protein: CASSLDPRGVNTEAFF.